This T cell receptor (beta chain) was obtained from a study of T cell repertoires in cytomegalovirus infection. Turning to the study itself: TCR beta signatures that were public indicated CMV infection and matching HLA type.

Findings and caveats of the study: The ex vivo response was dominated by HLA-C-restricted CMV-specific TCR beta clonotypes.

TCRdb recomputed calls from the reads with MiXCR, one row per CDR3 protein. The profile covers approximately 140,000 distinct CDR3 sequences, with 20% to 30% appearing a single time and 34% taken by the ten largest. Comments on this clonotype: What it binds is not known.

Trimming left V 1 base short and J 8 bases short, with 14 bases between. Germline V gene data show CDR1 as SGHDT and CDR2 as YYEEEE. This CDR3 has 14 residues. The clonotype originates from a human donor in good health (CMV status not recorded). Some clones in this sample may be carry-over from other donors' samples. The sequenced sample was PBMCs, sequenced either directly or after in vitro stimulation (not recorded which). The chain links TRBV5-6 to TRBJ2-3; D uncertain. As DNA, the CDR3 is TGTGCCAGCAGCTTGATAGAGACGCCGGGTACGCAGTATTTT. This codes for CASSLIETPGTQYF.